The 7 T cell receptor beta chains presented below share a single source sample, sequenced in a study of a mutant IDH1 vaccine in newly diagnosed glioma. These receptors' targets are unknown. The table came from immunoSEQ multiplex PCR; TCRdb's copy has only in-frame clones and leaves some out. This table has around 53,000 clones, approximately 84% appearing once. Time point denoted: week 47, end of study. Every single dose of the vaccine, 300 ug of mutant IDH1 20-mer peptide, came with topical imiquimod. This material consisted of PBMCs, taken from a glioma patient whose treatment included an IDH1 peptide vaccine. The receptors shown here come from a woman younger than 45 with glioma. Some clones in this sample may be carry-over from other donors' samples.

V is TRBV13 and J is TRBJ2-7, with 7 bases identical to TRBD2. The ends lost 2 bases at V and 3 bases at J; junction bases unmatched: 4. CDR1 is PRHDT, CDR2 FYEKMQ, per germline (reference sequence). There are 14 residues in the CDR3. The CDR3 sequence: CASSLSASGYEQYF. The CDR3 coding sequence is TGTGCCAGCAGCTTAAGTGCTAGCGGCTACGAGCAGTACTTC.

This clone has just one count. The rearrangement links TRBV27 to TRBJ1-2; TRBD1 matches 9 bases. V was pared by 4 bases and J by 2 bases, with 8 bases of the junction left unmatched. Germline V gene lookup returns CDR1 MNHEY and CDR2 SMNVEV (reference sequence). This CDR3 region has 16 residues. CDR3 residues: CASSSTGQGLNYGYTF. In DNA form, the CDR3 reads TGTGCCAGCAGTTCCACGGGACAGGGATTAAACTATGGCTACACCTTC.

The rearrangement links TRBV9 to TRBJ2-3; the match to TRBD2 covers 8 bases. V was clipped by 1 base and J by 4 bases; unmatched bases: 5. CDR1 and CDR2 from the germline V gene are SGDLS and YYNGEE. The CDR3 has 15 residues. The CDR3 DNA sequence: TGTGCCAGCAGCGTAACTCCGGGACTAGCAGATACGCAGTATTTT. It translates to CASSVTPGLADTQYF. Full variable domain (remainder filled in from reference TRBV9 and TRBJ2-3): DSGVTQTPKHLITATGQRVTLRCSPRSGDLSVYWYQQSLDQGLQFLIQYYNGEERAKGNILERFSAQQFPDLHSELNLSSLELGDSALYFCASSVTPGLADTQYFGPGTRLTVL.

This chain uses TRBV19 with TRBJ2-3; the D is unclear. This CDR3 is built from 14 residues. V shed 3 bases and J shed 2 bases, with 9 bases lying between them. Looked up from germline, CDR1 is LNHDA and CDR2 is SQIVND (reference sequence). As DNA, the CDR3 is TGTGCCAGTAGTATCGGGCAGCCCACAGATACGCAGTATTTT. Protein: CASSIGQPTDTQYF.

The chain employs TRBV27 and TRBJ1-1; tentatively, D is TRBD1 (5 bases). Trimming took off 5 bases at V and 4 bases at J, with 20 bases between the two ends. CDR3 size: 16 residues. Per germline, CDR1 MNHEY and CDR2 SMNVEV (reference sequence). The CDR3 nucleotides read TGTGCCAGCAGTCCAAGCTGGGGGGAGAGGACCACTGAAGCTTTCTTT. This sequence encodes CASSPSWGERTTEAFF.

CDR3 in DNA: TGTGCCAGTAGTATCGGGGGGGCTAACACTGAAGCTTTCTTT. Protein sequence: CASSIGGANTEAFF. This chain joins TRBV19 and TRBJ1-1; D might be TRBD1 (6 bases). Per germline, CDR1 LNHDA and CDR2 SQIVND (reference sequence). The CDR3 loop spans 14 amino acids. Trimming cost V 3 bases and J 2 bases, with 10 bases left between them.

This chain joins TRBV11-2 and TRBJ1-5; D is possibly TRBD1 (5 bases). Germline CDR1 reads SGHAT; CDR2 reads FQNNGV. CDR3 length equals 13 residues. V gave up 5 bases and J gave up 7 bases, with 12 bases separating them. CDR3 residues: CASSPGPIQPQHF. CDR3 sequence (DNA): TGTGCCAGCAGCCCGGGGCCGATCCAGCCCCAGCATTTT. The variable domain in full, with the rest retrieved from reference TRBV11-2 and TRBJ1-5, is EAGVAQSPRYKIIEKRQSVAFWCNPISGHATLYWYQQILGQGPKLLIQFQNNGVVDDSQLPKDRFSAERLKGVDSTLKIQPAKLEDSAVYLCASSPGPIQPQHFGDGTRLSIL.